These 22 T cell receptor beta chains originate from one sample sequenced in a study of beta chain features in type 1 diabetes. Expressed TCRB transcripts were sequenced because the isolated RNA had all been reverse transcribed beforehand. Sequencing was performed with immunoSEQ multiplex PCR; in TCRdb, only in-frame clones are kept and a portion is missing. The data contain roughly 350,000 clones, approximately 10% of them seen just once; the ten biggest clones take up 0.015%. The sample comprised naive CD4+ T cells from blood. The receptors here all came from a woman in her twenties or thirties in good health.

This clone was observed a few times. The chain links TRBV18 to TRBJ1-1; no firm D call. The CDR3 contains 14 residues. CDR1 and CDR2 (germline): KGHSH, LQKENI. V was pared by 4 bases and J by 3 bases, with 12 bases between. CDR3 sequence (DNA): TGTGCCAGCTCACAAAATCAGAGGGACACTGAAGCTTTCTTT. Amino acid sequence: CASSQNQRDTEAFF.

There are a few counts of this clone. CDR3 sequence reads: CASSLVGQVQETQYF. CDR3 DNA sequence: TGTGCCAGCAGCTTAGTAGGACAGGTCCAAGAGACCCAGTACTTC. The chain has TRBV7-9 and TRBJ2-5; 7 bases fit TRBD1. CDR3 size: 15 residues. Per the germline V gene, CDR1 is SEHNR and CDR2 is FQNEAQ (reference sequence). Trimming removed 1 base from V and 1 base from J; junction bases left unmatched: 3.

This clone occurred a few times. This rearrangement joins TRBV9 to TRBJ1-2; D not resolved. The ends were cut back, 4 bases at V and 6 bases at J, with 19 bases in the middle. The CDR3 runs 15 residues. The germline V gene has CDR1 SGDLS and CDR2 YYNGEE. The CDR3 DNA follows: TGTGCCAGCAGCCCCAACTCTATACTCAGCGATGGCTACACCTTC. It encodes CASSPNSILSDGYTF.

The chain uses TRBV28 and TRBJ2-2; 7 positions agree with TRBD2. Germline V lookup: CDR1 MDHEN, CDR2 SYDVKM. Trimming took 6 bases from V and 3 from J; bases not matched to a gene: 7. The CDR3 spans 15 residues. The CDR3 reads CASSPPRGDTGELFF. CDR3 in DNA: TGTGCCAGCAGCCCCCCACGGGGGGACACCGGGGAGCTGTTTTTT.

There are a few counts of this clone. The V and J genes are TRBV21-1 and TRBJ2-5; the table gives TRBD2 as D, unverified against the DNA. TRBV21-1 is annotated as a pseudogene. The CDR3 loop spans 15 amino acids. CDR3 in DNA: TGTGCCAGCAGCAAACCTTTCGGGAAAGTCGAGACCCAGTACTTC. Amino acid sequence: CASSKPFGKVETQYF.

The V gene is TRBV4-2, the J gene TRBJ2-6; D perhaps matches TRBD2 (6 bases). With 0 bases removed from V and 0 bases from J, the gap between germline ends came to 12 bases. There are 18 residues in the CDR3. Germline V gives CDR1 LGHNA, CDR2 YNFKEQ. CDR3 nucleotides: TGTGCCAGCAGCCAAGATCCAGGGACTTTCTCTGGGGCCAACGTCCTGACTTTC. Amino acid sequence: CASSQDPGTFSGANVLTF.

With respect to this clone: Different DNA sequences within this sample yield the same CDR3. CDR3: CASSPSGSSYEQYF. CDR3 in DNA: TGTGCCAGCAGTCCCAGCGGGAGCTCCTACGAGCAGTACTTC. The gene calls are TRBV6-5 and TRBJ2-7; 8 nucleotides align to TRBD2. This CDR3 region has 14 residues. CDR1 is MNHEY and CDR2 is SVGAGI in the germline V gene. V lost 5 bases to trimming and J lost 0 bases; unmatched junction nucleotides: 3.

This clone was found a few times. The V and J genes are TRBV4-1 and TRBJ2-2, with D uncertain. The CDR3 consists of 13 residues. Germline CDR1 and CDR2: MGHRA and YSYEKL. V was trimmed by 5 bases and J by 5 bases, leaving 9 bases between them. The CDR3: CASSVLATGELFF. The CDR3 region has the DNA TGCGCCAGCAGCGTCTTAGCAACCGGGGAGCTGTTTTTT.

The J gene is TRBJ2-3, the V gene TRBV30, with D possibly matching TRBD1 (5 bases). This CDR3 is built from 15 residues. Germline CDR1 GTSNPN, CDR2 SVGIG (reference sequence). V shed 2 bases and J shed 1 base, with 13 bases lying between them. CDR3 residues: CAWSKRTSRTDTQYF. The CDR3 nucleotides read TGTGCCTGGAGTAAGAGGACATCTCGCACAGATACGCAGTATTTT.

J is TRBJ2-7 and V is TRBV5-1, with 7 nucleotides matching TRBD1. V shed 3 bases, J shed 4 bases, and the junction held 1 base outside the gene matches. Per germline, CDR1 SGHRS and CDR2 YFSETQ. CDR3 length equals 12 residues. CDR3 sequence (DNA): TGCGCCAGCAGCTCGGGACAGTACGAGCAGTACTTC. Its translation: CASSSGQYEQYF.

This clone was counted between two and nine times. The chain links TRBV30 to TRBJ2-7, with 12 bases fitting TRBD1. Germline V lookup: CDR1 GTSNPN, CDR2 SVGIG (reference sequence). The junction had 10 bases not matched to a gene; V was cut back by 3 bases and J by 1 base. The CDR3 has 17 amino acids. CDR3 coding DNA: TGTGCCTGGAGGCTACCGGGACAGGGGGCAAAATCCTACGAGCAGTACTTC. Translating it yields CAWRLPGQGAKSYEQYF.

This rearrangement joins TRBV28 to TRBJ1-5; D remains ambiguous. Germline V CDR1 and CDR2: MDHEN, SYDVKM. CDR3 length equals 16 residues. Between the trimmed V and J ends, which lost 4 bases and 5 bases, there was a span of 18 bases. Here the CDR3 reads CASSSAGGRQDQPQHF. CDR3 nucleotides: TGTGCCAGCAGTTCGGCGGGCGGACGGCAAGATCAGCCCCAGCATTTT.

V usage is TRBV7-2 and J usage is TRBJ1-5; D gene unclear. CDR1 and CDR2 (germline): SGHTA, FQGNSA. Between the trimmed V and J ends, which lost 2 bases and 6 bases, there was a span of 11 bases. There are 14 residues in the CDR3. In nucleotides, the CDR3 is TGTGCCAGCAGCTTACTCCTGGCGGGTCAGCCCCAGCATTTT. Translating it yields CASSLLLAGQPQHF.

This clone came up a few times. The gene calls are TRBV7-2 and TRBJ2-5, with 11 bases that match TRBD2. The V gene's germline CDR1 is SGHTA and CDR2 FQGNSA. The CDR3 contains 16 residues. The V segment lost 3 bases and the J segment 5 bases; nucleotides outside the gene matches: 8. CDR3 sequence reads: CASSLMASGRRETQYF. CDR3 bases: TGTGCCAGCAGCTTGATGGCTAGCGGGAGGAGGGAGACCCAGTACTTC.

The chain links TRBV6-5 to TRBJ2-7; 8 positions agree with TRBD1. CDR1 is MNHEY, CDR2 SVGAGI, per germline. The CDR3 is 14 residues long. Unmatched junction bases numbered 6, after V lost 5 bases and J lost 3 bases. The CDR3 DNA sequence: TGTGCCAGCAGTAGGACAGGGATTCGCTACGAGCAGTACTTC. Amino acids: CASSRTGIRYEQYF.

This clone was seen more than once but under ten times. The chain employs TRBV7-2 and TRBJ1-5, with 8 bases identical to TRBD1. Germline V gene lookup returns CDR1 SGHTA and CDR2 FQGNSA. Trimming removed 3 bases from V and 1 base from J; junction bases left unmatched: 5. The CDR3 extends over 16 amino acids. DNA for the CDR3: TGTGCCAGCAGCTTCCAGGGGGCGACGAGCAATCAGCCCCAGCATTTT. It translates to CASSFQGATSNQPQHF.

This clone was observed a few times. The chain links TRBV28 to TRBJ2-1, with a tentative D call TRBD2 (6 bases). The germline V and J ends were trimmed by 7 bases and 4 bases, with 14 bases remaining between them. The V gene's germline CDR1 is MDHEN and CDR2 SYDVKM. CDR3 length: 14 residues. The CDR3 nucleotides are TGTGCCAGCACCCGTAGCGGACCATACAATGAGCAGTTCTTC. Encoded protein: CASTRSGPYNEQFF.

To note about this clone: At one end, the junction sequence differs from germline, possibly due to a read error. The chain couples TRBV4-3 to TRBJ2-2; maybe TRBD2 (5 bases). Germline CDR1 is LGHNA and CDR2 is YSLEER. There are 18 residues in the CDR3. The CDR3 DNA sequence: TGCGCCAGCAGCAAAGATCAGTCTAGCAGTGCGAACACCGGGGAGCTGTTTTTT. Protein: CASSKDQSSSANTGELFF.

The J gene is TRBJ1-2, the V gene TRBV5-6; D gene uncertain. Germline loops: CDR1 SGHDT, CDR2 YYEEEE. Trimming stripped 4 bases from V and 8 bases from J, with 18 bases between. This CDR3 has 14 residues. The CDR3 spells CASSLMRGNRGYTF. DNA of the CDR3: TGTGCCAGCAGCCTCATGCGAGGGAACCGGGGCTACACCTTC. The variable domain in full, with the rest retrieved from reference TRBV5-6 and TRBJ1-2, is DAGVTQSPTHLIKTRGQQVTLRCSPKSGHDTVSWYQQALGQGPQFIFQYYEEEERQRGNFPDRFSGHQFPNYSSELNVNALLLGDSALYLCASSLMRGNRGYTFGSGTRLTVV.

This clone was recorded a few times. The rearrangement uses TRBV28 and TRBJ2-7, with D perhaps TRBD1 (6 bases). The CDR3 consists of 14 residues. The V gene's germline CDR1 is MDHEN and CDR2 SYDVKM. V was cut by 6 bases and J by 2 bases, with 14 bases left in between. The CDR3 reads CASRKGGDAYEQYF. CDR3 coding DNA: TGTGCCAGCAGAAAAGGGGGTGACGCCTACGAGCAGTACTTC.

The table lists this clone with a few counts. This sequence joins TRBV28 and TRBJ2-1; D gene unclear. The CDR3 spans 12 residues. The germline V and J ends were trimmed by 5 bases and 11 bases, with 13 bases remaining between them. Germline lookup yields CDR1 MDHEN and CDR2 SYDVKM. DNA for the CDR3: TGTGCCAGCAGTACCAGGATCTACCAGCAGTTCTTC. This encodes CASSTRIYQQFF. Full variable domain (outside the CDR3, taken from reference TRBV28 and TRBJ2-1): DVKVTQSSRYLVKRTGEKVFLECVQDMDHENMFWYRQDPGLGLRLIYFSYDVKMKEKGDIPEGYSVSREKKERFSLILESASTNQTSMYLCASSTRIYQQFFGPGTRLTVL.

The chain couples TRBV4-2 to TRBJ2-5, with a weak D call TRBD1 (6 bases). The CDR3 has 15 residues. Germline V gives CDR1 LGHNA, CDR2 YNFKEQ. Trimming stripped 1 base from V and 2 bases from J, with 11 bases between. As DNA, the CDR3 is TGTGCCAGCAGCCAAGGGGGGACACCTCAAGAGACCCAGTACTTC. Its translation: CASSQGGTPQETQYF.